A single T cell receptor (beta chain) is shown here with its context. The entry originates in a study of OX40 agonist ivuxolimab in advanced cancers. CDR1 is SGHRS, CDR2 YFSETQ, per germline. The CDR3 contains 14 residues. Trimming stripped 3 bases from V and 2 bases from J, with 9 bases between. This table comes from immunoSEQ multiplex PCR, and its TCRdb copy is limited to in-frame clones, with some not included. In the table there are fewer than 25,000 clones, 80% to 90% of which are singletons. This receptor was taken from an adult with an advanced solid tumor such as melanoma, head and neck, liver or kidney cancer. The starting material was CD4+ or CD8+ T cells sorted from blood, obtained in a trial of the OX40 agonist ivuxolimab. J is TRBJ1-3 and V is TRBV5-1; possible D gene TRBD1, 6 bases. CDR3 in amino acids: CASSSQGTGNTIYF. In DNA, the CDR3 is TGCGCCAGCAGCTCGCAGGGGACTGGAAACACCATATATTTT. Using reference TRBV5-1 and TRBJ1-3 for the parts outside the CDR3, the full variable domain is KAGVTQTPRYLIKTRGQQVTLSCSPISGHRSVSWYQQTPGQGLQFLFEYFSETQRNKGNFPGRFSGRQFSNSRSEMNVSTLELGDSALYLCASSSQGTGNTIYFGEGSWLTVV.